The entry that follows covers one TCR beta chain sequence. Its specificity is not known. Through a sample-barcoded 5' primer and a J-beta primer mix, a second PCR was run for roughly 6 to 11 cycles. Each CDR3 protein gets one entry after TCRdb re-called the 5' RACE reads with MiXCR. The profile covers about 1.4 million distinct CDR3 sequences, with 55% to 75% appearing a single time and more than 6% taken by the ten largest. The data were taken from a study of blood T cells in healthy people across ages. Study-level points and caveats: Strongly correlated with naive T cell percentage was TCR beta diversity.

This CDR3 has 15 amino acids. V lost 3 bases and J lost 5, with 17 bases in between. The germline V gene encodes CDR1 LGHNA and CDR2 YSLEER. Sequenced: blood. The sequence derives from a man between 18 and 35 years old in good health. J is TRBJ2-7 and V is TRBV4-3; weak D call: TRBD1 (6 bases). CDR3 loop: CASSHGGWGDDEQYF. In DNA form, the CDR3 reads TGCGCCAGCAGCCATGGGGGCTGGGGTGATGACGAGCAGTACTTC.